This is a list of T cell receptor beta chains from one sample in a study of Ad26.COV2.S vaccination and SARS-CoV-2 variants. Clones were sequenced by immunoSEQ multiplex PCR, and TCRdb holds only the in-frame ones, with some missing. The sample has 450,000 to 550,000 clones; roughly nine tenths are singletons. The sequences come from peripheral blood, collected in a trial of Ad26.COV2.S vaccine versus placebo. The receptors stem from a person aged 18 to 59 who received the Ad26.COV2.S COVID-19 vaccine or a placebo. Both conserved end residues are part of each CDR3. A D gene is named only where the DNA matches it firmly. The size of a clone is reported for some rows only, either as once, few or many, or as a class for expanded clones.

v_gene	d_gene	j_gene	abundance	CDR3aa	CDR3nt
TRBV24-1	-	TRBJ1-5	-	CATSRGSRNQPQHF	TGTGCCACCAGTCGTGGGTCCCGCAATCAGCCCCAGCATTTT
TRBV5-1	TRBD2	TRBJ2-1	-	CASSLWTSGYNEQFF	TGCGCCAGCAGCCTCTGGACTAGCGGATACAATGAGCAGTTCTTC
TRBV6-5	-	TRBJ1-1	-	CASGDGLPAGGAFF	TGTGCCAGCGGGGACGGACTCCCAGCCGGGGGAGCTTTCTTT
TRBV28	TRBD2	TRBJ2-2	-	CASSFYRFLSGSANTGELFF	TGTGCCAGCAGTTTCTATCGTTTTCTTAGCGGGAGCGCGAACACCGGGGAGCTGTTTTTT
TRBV11-2	-	TRBJ1-4	-	CASSPAGWEKLFF	TGTGCCAGCAGCCCCGCAGGGTGGGAAAAACTGTTTTTT
TRBV6-1	-	TRBJ1-2	-	CASSEAVSTRRYGYTF	TGTGCCAGCAGTGAAGCCGTTTCGACGCGAAGGTATGGCTACACCTTC
TRBV3-1/TRBV3-2	-	TRBJ2-3	-	CASSPRRVTDTQYF	TGTGCCAGCAGCCCAAGGAGAGTGACAGATACGCAGTATTTT
TRBV4-1	-	TRBJ2-1	once	CASSQFTAYTEDSNEQFF	TGCGCCAGCAGCCAATTCACGGCCTACACCGAAGACTCCAATGAGCAGTTCTTC
TRBV27	-	TRBJ1-6	-	CASSLAQTTPLHF	TGTGCCAGCAGTTTGGCTCAGACGACACCCCTCCACTTT
TRBV27	TRBD1	TRBJ2-7	-	CASSSSDRGLHEQYF	TGTGCCAGCAGTTCGTCGGACAGGGGGCTCCACGAGCAGTACTTC
TRBV6-5	TRBD1	TRBJ2-2	-	CASNNRGRTGELFF	TGTGCCAGCAATAACAGGGGGCGCACCGGGGAGCTGTTTTTT
TRBV4-2	-	TRBJ1-2	-	CASRPSRDGNYGYTF	TGTGCCAGCAGACCCAGCCGAGACGGAAACTATGGCTACACCTTC
TRBV4-1	-	TRBJ2-3	-	CASSQDRDTESTDTQYF	TGCGCCAGCAGCCAAGATCGCGACACCGAGAGCACAGATACGCAGTATTTT
TRBV30	-	TRBJ2-1	-	CAWSGSAKNEQFF	TGTGCCTGGAGTGGGTCAGCTAAAAATGAGCAGTTCTTC
TRBV24-1	-	TRBJ1-2	-	CATSDLGPNYGYTF	TGTGCCACCAGTGATTTGGGCCCTAACTATGGCTACACCTTC
TRBV7-2	-	TRBJ1-2	-	CASSLTESHGYTF	TGTGCCAGCAGCTTGACGGAGTCCCATGGCTACACCTTC
TRBV29-1	-	TRBJ2-1	-	CSVGYNEQFF	TGCAGCGTTGGATACAATGAGCAGTTCTTC
TRBV30	-	TRBJ1-2	-	CAWTPAGAGGYTF	TGTGCCTGGACCCCGGCGGGGGCGGGTGGCTACACCTTC
TRBV6-5	TRBD2	TRBJ2-1	-	CAVRLAGVNEQFF	TGTGCCGTAAGGCTGGCGGGAGTCAATGAGCAGTTCTTC
TRBV6-2/TRBV6-3	-	TRBJ1-5	-	CASSPDRSYSNQPQHF	TGTGCCAGCAGCCCTGATCGGTCCTATAGCAATCAGCCCCAGCATTTT
TRBV6-6	-	TRBJ2-5	-	CASSYSTQGGGYF	TGTGCCAGCAGTTACTCGACGCAGGGCGGTGGGTACTTC
TRBV7-2	-	TRBJ2-2	-	CASSLRQGAGTGELFF	TGTGCCAGCAGCCTTAGACAGGGAGCGGGCACCGGGGAGCTGTTTTTT
TRBV19	-	TRBJ2-7	-	CASSIGPQAYEQYF	TGTGCCAGTAGTATAGGTCCCCAGGCATACGAGCAGTACTTC
TRBV13	-	TRBJ1-2	-	CASSDRGPYGYTF	TGTGCCAGCAGCGACCGGGGGCCATATGGCTACACCTTC
TRBV9	TRBD1	TRBJ1-1	-	CASSVDFQGARAFF	TGTGCCAGCAGCGTAGATTTCCAGGGGGCGCGTGCTTTCTTT
TRBV5-4	TRBD1	TRBJ1-1	once	CASSPKAPHDRVMNTEAFF	TGTGCCAGCAGCCCTAAGGCGCCGCACGACAGGGTCATGAACACTGAAGCTTTCTTT
TRBV27	TRBD2	TRBJ2-7	-	CASSFEGRGEQYF	TGTGCCAGCAGTTTTGAAGGGAGGGGCGAGCAGTACTTC
TRBV5-5	-	TRBJ2-1	-	CASSLASGVSYNEQFF	TGTGCCAGCAGCTTGGCCTCTGGGGTCAGCTACAATGAGCAGTTCTTC
TRBV5-1	TRBD2	TRBJ2-5	-	CASSLRSGSETQYF	TGCGCCAGCAGCTTGAGGAGCGGGAGTGAGACCCAGTACTTC
TRBV7-8	-	TRBJ2-7	-	CASSPPGLIFTYEQYF	TGTGCCAGCAGCCCCCCGGGTTTGATTTTTACCTACGAGCAGTACTTC
TRBV4-2	-	TRBJ1-5	few	CASSQEGARRQPQHF	TGTGCCAGCAGCCAAGAGGGAGCGCGGAGGCAGCCCCAGCATTTT
TRBV24-1	-	TRBJ2-1	-	CATGSGNEQFF	TGTGCCACCGGGAGCGGGAATGAGCAGTTCTTC
TRBV19	-	TRBJ2-7	once	CATIGGSYEQYF	TGTGCCACCATTGGGGGGTCCTACGAGCAGTACTTC
TRBV10-3	-	TRBJ2-2	-	CAISEFVTANTGELFF	TGTGCCATCAGTGAGTTTGTGACCGCGAACACCGGGGAGCTGTTTTTT
TRBV7-3	TRBD2	TRBJ2-2	-	CASSSGLAGVQGELFF	TGTGCCAGCAGCTCGGGACTAGCGGGAGTCCAAGGGGAGCTGTTTTTT
TRBV10-3	-	TRBJ2-6	-	CAISELSLLGANVLTF	TGTGCCATCAGTGAGTTGTCCCTTCTGGGGGCCAACGTCCTGACTTTC
TRBV12-3/TRBV12-4	-	TRBJ2-1	-	CASSFAEKAEQFF	TGTGCCAGCAGTTTTGCTGAGAAGGCTGAGCAGTTCTTC
TRBV2	-	TRBJ1-1	-	CAGRQTWVNTEAFF	TGTGCCGGCAGACAGACATGGGTGAACACTGAAGCTTTCTTT
TRBV6-5	TRBD1	TRBJ2-7	few	CASRGQGVLWYEQYF	TGTGCCAGCAGGGGACAGGGGGTTTTGTGGTACGAGCAGTACTTC
TRBV6-5	-	TRBJ2-2	-	CASSRITGELFF	TGTGCCAGCAGCAGGATAACCGGGGAGCTGTTTTTT
TRBV24-1	TRBD1	TRBJ1-2	-	CATQLSGTGAIYGYTF	TGTGCCACCCAACTCTCCGGGACAGGGGCCATCTATGGCTACACCTTC
TRBV28	-	TRBJ1-4	-	CASSLTSATNEKLFF	TGTGCCAGCAGCCTGACCTCTGCAACTAATGAAAAACTGTTTTTT
TRBV7-2	-	TRBJ1-3	once	CASSLGSPGNTIYF	TGTGCCAGCAGCTTAGGGAGTCCTGGAAACACCATATATTTT
TRBV10-3	TRBD1	TRBJ1-2	-	CAISTGQGDGYTF	TGTGCCATCAGTACGGGACAGGGCGATGGCTACACCTTC
TRBV28	TRBD2	TRBJ2-5	-	CASSISTSGRALVETQYF	TGTGCCAGCAGTATCTCGACTAGCGGGAGGGCCTTAGTCGAGACCCAGTACTTC
TRBV4-1	TRBD1	TRBJ1-2	-	CASSQPGQGGSANYGYTF	TGCGCCAGCAGCCAACCCGGACAGGGGGGTTCAGCTAACTATGGCTACACCTTC
TRBV10-3	TRBD2	TRBJ2-7	-	CAISEDPTGTSGRYDEQYF	TGTGCCATCAGTGAGGACCCAACCGGGACTAGCGGGAGGTATGACGAGCAGTACTTC
TRBV29-1	-	TRBJ2-2	few	CSVEDGSANTGELFF	TGCAGCGTTGAAGACGGCAGCGCGAACACCGGGGAGCTGTTTTTT
TRBV7-3	TRBD2	TRBJ2-1	-	CASSPSSGGADNEQFF	TGTGCCAGCAGCCCATCCTCGGGGGGGGCGGACAATGAGCAGTTCTTC
TRBV27	-	TRBJ2-5	-	CASSLSIAFQETQYF	TGTGCCAGCAGTTTATCGATTGCTTTCCAAGAGACCCAGTACTTC
TRBV9	-	TRBJ1-2	-	CASSVDISYNYGYTF	TGTGCCAGCAGCGTTGACATCTCTTATAACTATGGCTACACCTTC
TRBV30	-	TRBJ1-2	-	CAWSVSNYGYTF	TGTGCCTGGAGTGTGTCTAACTATGGCTACACCTTC
TRBV28	TRBD2	TRBJ2-1	-	CASSLWVSGSVYEQFF	TGTGCCAGCAGTTTATGGGTTAGCGGGAGCGTCTATGAGCAGTTCTTC